The rows below give T cell receptor beta chains drawn from one sample of a study of immune heterogeneity within non-small cell lung tumors. TCRdb reanalysed the multiplex PCR reads using MiXCR and keeps one entry per CDR3 protein. This sample has fewer than 25,000 distinct CDR3 sequences; 25% to 35% occur once, and the top ten carry roughly 3.5%. The sample was lung tumor tissue. Receptors were obtained from a middle-aged man with non-small cell lung cancer. The CDR3 runs from the conserved cysteine through the conserved F or W. The D gene is left open where the match is weak. Some rows have no size entry. The others give once, few or many, or a class for an expanded clone.

clone_size	j_call	v_call	d_call	cdr3_nt	cdr3_aa
many	TRBJ1-3	TRBV4-1	.	TGCGCCAGCAGCCAAGGGTACAGCGCTACTGGAAACACCATATATTTT	CASSQGYSATGNTIYF
many	TRBJ2-3	TRBV12-3/TRBV12-4	.	TGTGCCAGCAGTTTAGGGGGTAGCGCTTCTAGCACAGATACGCAGTATTTT	CASSLGGSASSTDTQYF
few	TRBJ1-2	TRBV15	.	TGTGCCACCAGCTCGGAAGGGTTTGGCTACACCTTC	CATSSEGFGYTF
few	TRBJ2-4	TRBV13	.	TGTGCCAGCAGCTCCTTCGGGGGCTACTTAGCCAAAAACATTCAGTACTTC	CASSSFGGYLAKNIQYF
medium-sized	TRBJ2-3	TRBV28	.	TGTGCCAGCAGTTTCTGGCAGGGAAACGCAGATACGCAGTATTTT	CASSFWQGNADTQYF
few	TRBJ2-5	TRBV5-1	.	TGCGCCAGCAGCTTGGGGGGTCCAGAGACCCAGTACTTC	CASSLGGPETQYF
.	TRBJ2-3	TRBV20-1	.	TGCAGTGCATATAACCCGGGAGGCACAGATACGCAGTATTTT	CSAYNPGGTDTQYF
.	TRBJ2-3	TRBV5-1	.	TGCGCCAGCAGCCCAGGGGGGGTGGGAGATACGCAGTATTTT	CASSPGGVGDTQYF
.	TRBJ2-2	TRBV18	TRBD1	TGTGCCAGCTCACCGGACAGGGGCGAAACCGGGGAGCTGTTTTTT	CASSPDRGETGELFF
many	TRBJ2-1	TRBV27	.	TGTGCCAGCAGTTCAGCGAACAATGAGCAGTTCTTC	CASSSANNEQFF
.	TRBJ2-1	TRBV6-2/TRBV6-3	.	TGTGCAAGCAGTCCGAGAACTTCCTCCTATAAGCAGTTCTTC	CASSPRTSSYKQFF
many	TRBJ2-7	TRBV6-1	.	TGTGCCAGCAGTGAGGTCGGGACACCGTCCTACGAGCAGTACTTC	CASSEVGTPSYEQYF
.	TRBJ2-3	TRBV5-6	.	TGTGCCATCAGCTTGGGTACCCGAATCTCGGATACGCAGTATTTT	CAISLGTRISDTQYF
few	TRBJ1-2	TRBV29-1	.	TGCAGCGTTGAAGAAGGGGTGCAGGGCAACTATGGCTACACCTTC	CSVEEGVQGNYGYTF
.	TRBJ2-1	TRBV30	TRBD2	TGTGCCCGGGGAAGCGGGGCCCGGGACAATGAGCAGTTCTTC	CARGSGARDNEQFF
.	TRBJ1-6	TRBV6-2/TRBV6-3	.	TGTGCCGGCCGCACCCCGGGGTATAATTCACCCATGCACTTT	CAGRTPGYNSPMHF
many	TRBJ2-5	TRBV6-2/TRBV6-3	TRBD2	TGTGCCAGCAGTTATGGGACTAGCGCAAGCGAAGGGACCCAGTACTTC	CASSYGTSASEGTQYF
.	TRBJ2-7	TRBV6-4	.	TGTGCCAGCACCCCCCCGACGGGGTTGAGCGTGAGCTCCTACGAGCAGTACTTC	CASTPPTGLSVSSYEQYF
many	TRBJ2-7	TRBV13	.	TGTGCCAGCAGCATAGGGGGATTCTCCTACGAGCAGTACTTC	CASSIGGFSYEQYF